This passage covers 3 T cell receptor beta chains from one sample sequenced in a study of blood T cell repertoires in COVID-19. Clones were read by immunoSEQ multiplex PCR, and TCRdb kept only the in-frame ones, dropping some. The profile covers under 60,000 clones, with around 89% appearing a single time and 1.6% taken by the ten largest. Sequences were obtained from peripheral blood. The receptors come from a man between 60 and 70 years old with acute or convalescent COVID-19.

This chain connects TRBV3-1 (or the pseudogene TRBV3-2) to TRBJ1-5; 9 bases map to TRBD1. V was clipped by 4 bases and J by 5 bases; unmatched bases: 15. This CDR3 contains 18 residues. Germline loops: CDR1 LGHDT, CDR2 YNNKEL (reference sequence). The CDR3 spells CASSLSRGQGWGYQPQHF. CDR3 DNA sequence: TGTGCCAGCAGCCTCAGTCGTGGACAGGGGTGGGGATATCAGCCCCAGCATTTT.

CDR3 in amino acids: CASSRRGGANTEAFF. The CDR3 region has the DNA TGTGCCAGCAGCCGTCGGGGAGGGGCTAACACTGAAGCTTTCTTT. The chain joins TRBV7-9 to TRBJ1-1; D may be TRBD1 (5 bases). The CDR3 contains 15 residues. V shed 5 bases and J shed 2 bases, with 15 bases lying between them. Germline CDR1 reads SEHNR; CDR2 reads FQNEAQ (reference sequence).

This clone has a handful of counts. The J gene is TRBJ1-4, the V gene TRBV7-9, with TRBD1 matching 7 bases. The CDR3 runs 14 residues. Losses at the gene ends were 6 bases for V and 4 bases for J; bases not matched to a gene: 5. Germline CDR1 is SEHNR and CDR2 is FQNEAQ (reference sequence). Here the CDR3 reads CASSGQALNEKLFF. CDR3 nucleotides: TGTGCCAGCAGTGGACAGGCCCTTAATGAAAAACTGTTTTTT.